Included here is one T cell receptor beta chain sequence, with context. Its matching antigen is unknown. The CDR3 spans 14 residues. V was shortened by 3 bases and J by 0 bases, with 11 bases between the two germline ends. Germline V CDR1 and CDR2: GTSNPN, SVGIG (reference sequence). This specimen belongs to a study of shared clonotypes between healthy human individuals. General study points: Sorted-subset samples were not fully sequenced, rarefaction indicated. Shared clonotypes across all four donors exceeded non-shared ones in generation probability.

Only Caucasian adults living in Nashville, Tennessee made up the donor group. The authors divided CD4+ cells into CD45RA+ naive and CD45RA-negative memory subsets. Some clones are missing from TCRdb's copy, which holds only in-frame ones; the method was immunoSEQ multiplex PCR. There are 2 million to 2.5 million clones in the sample; approximately 93% occur only once, and 0.35% to 0.45% lies in the top ten. This TCR came from a young man in good health. Some clones in this sample may be carry-over from other donors' samples. V and J are TRBV30 and TRBJ1-1; D might be TRBD1 (5 bases). The sequenced sample was naive CD4+ T cells from PBMCs. Stated subset: CD45RA+ positively selected. Here the CDR3 DNA reads TGTGCCTGGAGCCGTCGGGGGATGAACACTGAAGCTTTCTTT. Its translation: CAWSRRGMNTEAFF.